This TCR beta chain came from a study of blood T cell repertoires in COVID-19. Study context: COVID-19 samples from acute and convalescent phases originated in the United States, Italy and Spain.

Original analysis: Scientists estimated how many nucleated cells there were by amplifying reference gene primers. Libraries were prepared by immunoSEQ multiplex PCR; TCRdb keeps only in-frame clonotypes and omits some of them. V and J calls and clone size are as listed in that table; D and trimming were resolved from the DNA. The sample records some 260,000 clones, approximately 79% being singletons. Germline-derived CDR1 and CDR2 are SGHAT and FQNNGV. CDR3 size: 16 residues. The trim removed 4 bases at V and 4 bases at J, leaving 10 bases unmatched. Sequenced input: peripheral blood. J is TRBJ2-7 and V is TRBV11-2, with TRBD2 matching 10 bases. The clonotype comes from a woman in her thirties or forties with active or convalescent COVID-19. CDR3 sequence: CASSYYSSGGPYEQYF. The CDR3 DNA sequence: TGTGCCAGCAGCTACTATTCTAGCGGGGGCCCATACGAGCAGTACTTC.